Listed below are T cell receptor beta chains from one sample, sequenced in a study of T-cell memory formation after mild COVID-19. TCRdb used MiXCR to reprocess the 5' RACE reads, holding one entry per CDR3 protein. The sample includes just over 300,000 distinct CDR3 sequences, around 19% of them seen just once. Input material: PBMCs or a T cell subset sorted from them (not recorded which). The receptors originated from a man younger than 35 who had mild COVID-19 (a few samples of this study predate the infection). Cell type and time point are not known. CDR3s include the opening cysteine and the closing phenylalanine or tryptophan. Fields, in order: CDR3 DNA, CDR3 protein, D gene, V gene, J gene, clone size. The D gene is left open where the match is weak. For some rows the clone size is stated as once, few or many, or as a class when expanded; others skip it.

CDR3 DNA: TGTGCCAGCAGCCCGCAGGGTATGGTAGGAAACACTGAAGCTTTCTTT; CDR3 protein: CASSPQGMVGNTEAFF; D gene: .; V gene: TRBV7-9; J gene: TRBJ1-1; clone size: .
CDR3 DNA: TGTGCCAGCAGCTTAGGTGGGTCTGGGGCCAACGTCCTGACTTTC; CDR3 protein: CASSLGGSGANVLTF; D gene: .; V gene: TRBV7-9; J gene: TRBJ2-6; clone size: many
CDR3 DNA: TGTGCCAGCAGCGCCGGACAGGGGGGCACTGAAGCTTTCTTT; CDR3 protein: CASSAGQGGTEAFF; D gene: TRBD1; V gene: TRBV9; J gene: TRBJ1-1; clone size: few
CDR3 DNA: TGTGCCAGCAGCGGGGGGACAGGGGGGGAGCAGTTCTTC; CDR3 protein: CASSGGTGGEQFF; D gene: TRBD1; V gene: TRBV7-2; J gene: TRBJ2-1; clone size: few
CDR3 DNA: TGCGCCAGCAGCTTGGGACAGGGGGTTGGATCACCCCTCCACTTT; CDR3 protein: CASSLGQGVGSPLHF; D gene: TRBD1; V gene: TRBV5-1; J gene: TRBJ1-6; clone size: .
CDR3 DNA: TGTGCCAGCAGAGGGACTAGCGTTCCTTACGAGCAGTACTTC; CDR3 protein: CASRGTSVPYEQYF; D gene: TRBD2; V gene: TRBV6-1; J gene: TRBJ2-7; clone size: .
CDR3 DNA: TGTGCCAGCAGCTTAAGCGGGGGGTTCTATGAGCAGTTCTTC; CDR3 protein: CASSLSGGFYEQFF; D gene: TRBD2; V gene: TRBV7-3; J gene: TRBJ2-1; clone size: few
CDR3 DNA: TGCGCCAGCAGCTTGCCCGATGGGCAGGGGGATCCGAATGGCTACACCTTC; CDR3 protein: CASSLPDGQGDPNGYTF; D gene: TRBD1; V gene: TRBV5-1; J gene: TRBJ1-2; clone size: .
CDR3 DNA: TGCGCCAGCAGCTTGGATATGGTTTTGGGAGAAGCTTTCTTT; CDR3 protein: CASSLDMVLGEAFF; D gene: .; V gene: TRBV5-1; J gene: TRBJ1-1; clone size: few
CDR3 DNA: TGCAGCGTTGAAGGCGTGGGGGCCGTCAATGAGCAGTTCTTC; CDR3 protein: CSVEGVGAVNEQFF; D gene: .; V gene: TRBV29-1; J gene: TRBJ2-1; clone size: .
CDR3 DNA: TGTGCCAGCAGGCACACAGGCGCTGAAAAACTGTTTTTT; CDR3 protein: CASRHTGAEKLFF; D gene: .; V gene: TRBV14; J gene: TRBJ1-4; clone size: .
CDR3 DNA: TGCGCCAGCAGCCGAACGACAGGGTACTCGAACACTGAAGCTTTCTTT; CDR3 protein: CASSRTTGYSNTEAFF; D gene: TRBD1; V gene: TRBV5-1; J gene: TRBJ1-1; clone size: .
CDR3 DNA: TGCGCCAGCAGCTTGGATCCGGGCGTCTCCTACAATGAGCAGTTCTTC; CDR3 protein: CASSLDPGVSYNEQFF; D gene: .; V gene: TRBV5-1; J gene: TRBJ2-1; clone size: few
CDR3 DNA: TGTGCCAGCAGTTCGGGGGGGAACGAAAATCAGCCCCAGCATTTT; CDR3 protein: CASSSGGNENQPQHF; D gene: .; V gene: TRBV12-3/TRBV12-4; J gene: TRBJ1-5; clone size: many
CDR3 DNA: TGCAGCGTAGATCGACAGGGGGCTGAAGCTTTCTTT; CDR3 protein: CSVDRQGAEAFF; D gene: TRBD1; V gene: TRBV29-1; J gene: TRBJ1-1; clone size: .
CDR3 DNA: TGTGCCAGCACCAGGTCGGTCACAGATACGCAGTATTTT; CDR3 protein: CASTRSVTDTQYF; D gene: .; V gene: TRBV12-3/TRBV12-4; J gene: TRBJ2-3; clone size: few
CDR3 DNA: TGTGCCAGCAGCTTAGGCAGGGTGGTTGAAGCTTTCTTT; CDR3 protein: CASSLGRVVEAFF; D gene: .; V gene: TRBV13; J gene: TRBJ1-1; clone size: .
CDR3 DNA: TGTGCCAGCAGCTTAACAGGGGAGGAAGATACGCAGTATTTT; CDR3 protein: CASSLTGEEDTQYF; D gene: .; V gene: TRBV7-3; J gene: TRBJ2-3; clone size: few
CDR3 DNA: TGTGCCAGCAGCTTAGCCGCAGGGGTGGACATTCAGTACTTC; CDR3 protein: CASSLAAGVDIQYF; D gene: .; V gene: TRBV7-2; J gene: TRBJ2-4; clone size: many
CDR3 DNA: TGTGCCAGCAGTTACGGCGCGGGGAACACTGAAGCTTTCTTT; CDR3 protein: CASSYGAGNTEAFF; D gene: .; V gene: TRBV6-2/TRBV6-3; J gene: TRBJ1-1; clone size: .
CDR3 DNA: TGCGCCAGCAGTCAATCGGAGAGCTCCTACAATGAGCAGTTCTTC; CDR3 protein: CASSQSESSYNEQFF; D gene: .; V gene: TRBV23-1; J gene: TRBJ2-1; clone size: .
CDR3 DNA: TGTGCCAGCAGCTTAGTCCCGGGGGCTAATTCACCCCTCCACTTT; CDR3 protein: CASSLVPGANSPLHF; D gene: .; V gene: TRBV7-2; J gene: TRBJ1-6; clone size: .
CDR3 DNA: TGTGCCAGCAGCTCTACGTGGCAGATGAATTCACCCCTCCACTTT; CDR3 protein: CASSSTWQMNSPLHF; D gene: .; V gene: TRBV6-1; J gene: TRBJ1-6; clone size: few
CDR3 DNA: TGTGCCAGCAGTCGCAGGGGACAGACCCAGTACTTC; CDR3 protein: CASSRRGQTQYF; D gene: .; V gene: TRBV27; J gene: TRBJ2-5; clone size: .
CDR3 DNA: TGTGCCAGCAGCTCTAGCGGGGGGGCCGTGGATGAGCAGTTCTTC; CDR3 protein: CASSSSGGAVDEQFF; D gene: TRBD2; V gene: TRBV7-8; J gene: TRBJ2-1; clone size: few
CDR3 DNA: TGCGCCAGCAGCCAAGCCTCCTTGATGGACGGGAGCGGCTACACCTTC; CDR3 protein: CASSQASLMDGSGYTF; D gene: .; V gene: TRBV4-3; J gene: TRBJ1-2; clone size: few
CDR3 DNA: TGCAGTGCTAGAGTTACAGGGAATTCACCCCTCCACTTT; CDR3 protein: CSARVTGNSPLHF; D gene: .; V gene: TRBV20-1; J gene: TRBJ1-6; clone size: .
CDR3 DNA: TGTGCCAGCAGCTATACAGGGCCTATAGAAGCTTTCTTT; CDR3 protein: CASSYTGPIEAFF; D gene: .; V gene: TRBV7-2; J gene: TRBJ1-1; clone size: .
CDR3 DNA: TGTGCCAGCAGTTACCGAGGGGGCATAGGGACTGAAGCTTTCTTT; CDR3 protein: CASSYRGGIGTEAFF; D gene: TRBD1; V gene: TRBV6-5; J gene: TRBJ1-1; clone size: many
CDR3 DNA: TGCGCCAGCAGCTTGGGGGTGTTTTCCTACAATGAGCAGTTCTTC; CDR3 protein: CASSLGVFSYNEQFF; D gene: .; V gene: TRBV5-1; J gene: TRBJ2-1; clone size: few
CDR3 DNA: TGTGCCAGCAGCTTGGCAGGGGTGGACTATGGCTACACCTTC; CDR3 protein: CASSLAGVDYGYTF; D gene: .; V gene: TRBV5-4; J gene: TRBJ1-2; clone size: .
CDR3 DNA: TGTGCCAGCAGTTTCGGGGTTGACGAGCAGTTCTTC; CDR3 protein: CASSFGVDEQFF; D gene: .; V gene: TRBV28; J gene: TRBJ2-1; clone size: .
CDR3 DNA: TGCGCCAGCAGCCAGGCCCCGAACGGGAGAGAGGAAAAACTGTTTTTT; CDR3 protein: CASSQAPNGREEKLFF; D gene: .; V gene: TRBV4-3; J gene: TRBJ1-4; clone size: few
CDR3 DNA: TGCAGCGTAGTACCAATGACAGGGTCTAGCACAGATACGCAGTATTTT; CDR3 protein: CSVVPMTGSSTDTQYF; D gene: TRBD1; V gene: TRBV29-1; J gene: TRBJ2-3; clone size: .
CDR3 DNA: TGCGCCAGCAGCCCCACAGCGGGGGGGATCACAGATACGCAGTATTTT; CDR3 protein: CASSPTAGGITDTQYF; D gene: TRBD2; V gene: TRBV5-1; J gene: TRBJ2-3; clone size: .
CDR3 DNA: TGCAGTGCTAGTAAGGGCACCGGCTATGGCTACACCTTC; CDR3 protein: CSASKGTGYGYTF; D gene: .; V gene: TRBV20-1; J gene: TRBJ1-2; clone size: .
CDR3 DNA: TGCGCCAGCAGCCAAGTGGTTCCCCTTGGGGACTCTGGAAACACCATATATTTT; CDR3 protein: CASSQVVPLGDSGNTIYF; D gene: .; V gene: TRBV4-1; J gene: TRBJ1-3; clone size: .
CDR3 DNA: TGCGCCAGCAGGGCTAGCGGAGCGAACACCGGGGAGCTGTTTTTT; CDR3 protein: CASRASGANTGELFF; D gene: TRBD2; V gene: TRBV5-1; J gene: TRBJ2-2; clone size: .
CDR3 DNA: TGCGCCAGCAGTGAACCAGGGGTAGAGACCCAGTACTTC; CDR3 protein: CASSEPGVETQYF; D gene: .; V gene: TRBV5-1; J gene: TRBJ2-5; clone size: few
CDR3 DNA: TGTGCCAGCAGCTTAGCGTCATTGGGACCGAAACACTACGAGCAGTACTTC; CDR3 protein: CASSLASLGPKHYEQYF; D gene: .; V gene: TRBV7-9; J gene: TRBJ2-7; clone size: .
CDR3 DNA: TGCAGCGTTGTGGAAAGTCCTGAAGCTTTCTTT; CDR3 protein: CSVVESPEAFF; D gene: .; V gene: TRBV29-1; J gene: TRBJ1-1; clone size: .